Sequencing of this T cell receptor (beta chain) was carried out in a study of blood T cell repertoires in COVID-19 (dated by TCRdb to the early 2020s). At the level of the whole study: Samples covering the acute and convalescent phases of COVID-19 were provided by collaborators in the United States, Italy and Spain. The prospective study material was composed of cDNA or gDNA derived from T cells, B-cell-depleted T cells, or PBMCs. Deeply sampled blood TCRbeta repertoires from subjects exposed to, actively infected with, or recovered from COVID-19 were included in the dataset. The repertoires were released in a freely available public database meant as a resource for research on the immune response to SARS-CoV-2. Samples were obtained from the ongoing ImmuneRACE study (first 160 participants) and from 1,254 subjects provided by 6 global collaborators. The sample metadata nearly always contained a de-identified subject ID, COVID-19 status, age in years and sex. Where available, HLA class I and class II types were obtained from metadata supplied by the sample provider rather than from assay-based typing.

Samples from volunteer blood donors who had recovered from COVID-19 were contributed by a second Seattle source. Each collaborating institution followed its own protocols to collect whole blood in K2EDTA tubes. Collaborator samples were shipped for TCRbeta analysis as frozen whole blood, isolated PBMCs, or DNA extracted from either sample type. Beyond this particular receptor, the publication reports: The amount of clinical and demographic metadata varied by source and participant and was provided uncurated.

As for this clone: Its antigen remains unidentified. Nothing much larger sits one base from this clone, and base qualities are not available.

The immunoSEQ Assay, a bias-controlled multiplex PCR, was used to amplify TCRbeta CDR3 regions from genomic DNA. From the authors' description of their analysis: The number of nucleated cells in each sample was estimated from the amplification of reference gene primers within the assay. To quantify the absolute abundance of each unique TCRbeta CDR3 rearrangement, sequence reads were collapsed and filtered. For each sample, productive Simpson clonality was calculated as the square root of Simpson's diversity index over productive rearrangements. In its TCRdb copy, this immuneACCESS table keeps in-frame sequences only and misses some clones. Where compared with another copy, unresolved V genes explain less than half of these, and the others have no known cause. V and J calls and clone size come straight from that table; D and trimming were deduced from the DNA. The sample table records some 220,000 clones; about 85% of these occur just once. The ten largest make up 2.9% of the sample.

The CDR3, cysteine through phenylalanine, is 14 amino acids long. Solely the CDR3 DNA is kept, with 42 bases framed from the first base. V loses 5 bases of germline sequence and J loses 6 bases, and the interval between the two ends is 13 bases. Per the germline V gene, MDHEN is the CDR1 and SYDVKM is the CDR2. The V and J genes are TRBV28 and TRBJ2-2, and perhaps TRBD1 as D gene, on 6 matching bases. The sequenced sample was peripheral blood. This receptor was obtained from a man over 45 who had recovered from COVID-19. The CDR3 corresponds to CASSLQGSAGELFF. The DNA reads TGTGCCAGCAGTCTACAGGGATCAGCCGGGGAGCTGTTTTTT.